Each of the 26 T cell receptor beta chains below was sequenced from the same sample in a study of T cell responses to AZD1222 COVID-19 vaccine. Profiling relied on immunoSEQ multiplex PCR, and the TCRdb table lists in-frame clones only, not all of them. The table lists 150,000 or so clones, about 91% of them singletons, with 3.5% to 4% in the top ten. The material sequenced was peripheral blood, taken 28 days after the second AZD1222 dose. All receptors come from an adult who received the AZD1222 COVID-19 vaccine.

The chain combines TRBV2 with TRBJ1-5; 12 bases are a match to TRBD1. The germline gives CDR1 SNHLY, CDR2 FYNNEI. With V trimmed by 6 bases and J by 8 bases, 8 bases remained unmatched. The CDR3 totals 15 residues. The CDR3, as DNA: TGTGCCAGCAGCCCTCCCGGGACAGGGGGCAAGCCCCAGCATTTT. It encodes CASSPPGTGGKPQHF.

The chain joins TRBV5-5 to TRBJ1-1, with D possibly TRBD1 on 5 matching bases. V lost 4 bases, J lost 0 bases, and 16 bases lay in between. Germline values: CDR1 SGHKS, CDR2 YYEKEE (reference sequence). The CDR3 contains 16 residues. CDR3 sequence reads: CASSAPGRTMNTEAFF. CDR3 sequence (DNA): TGTGCCAGCAGCGCACCGGGACGGACTATGAACACTGAAGCTTTCTTT. Variable domain in full (rest from reference TRBV5-5 and TRBJ1-1): DAGVTQSPTHLIKTRGQQVTLRCSPISGHKSVSWYQQVLGQGPQFIFQYYEKEERGRGNFPDRFSARQFPNYSSELNVNALLLGDSALYLCASSAPGRTMNTEAFFGQGTRLTVV.

The V and J genes are TRBV27 and TRBJ1-1, with unresolved D. The CDR3 is 15 residues long. Germline CDR1 reads MNHEY; CDR2 reads SMNVEV (reference sequence). Trimming took 7 bases from V and 0 from J, leaving 15 bases between them. CDR3 amino acids: CASKRAGSMNTEAFF. The CDR3 coding sequence is TGTGCCAGCAAACGGGCCGGTTCAATGAACACTGAAGCTTTCTTT.

V gene TRBV7-3 combines with J gene TRBJ2-1; possibly TRBD1 or TRBD2 for D (5 bases each). The V gene lost 5 bases and the J gene lost 10 bases, with 12 bases spanning the gap. The CDR3 has 12 amino acids. Germline-derived CDR1 and CDR2 are SGHTA and FQGTGA. The CDR3 sequence: CASSPGTREQFF. CDR3 DNA sequence: TGTGCCAGCAGCCCCGGGACGCGGGAGCAGTTCTTC.

This clone was seen just once. V and J are TRBV5-1 and TRBJ2-1, with 11 nucleotides matching TRBD2. The germline gives CDR1 SGHRS, CDR2 YFSETQ. CDR3 size: 15 residues. Trimming removed 7 bases from V and 7 bases from J; junction bases left unmatched: 10. Here the CDR3 reads CASRTLAGGINEQFF. The CDR3 DNA follows: TGCGCCAGCCGGACCTTAGCGGGGGGGATTAATGAGCAGTTCTTC.

The CDR3 region has the DNA TGTGCCTGGGGGGGGCATGACACTGAAGCTTTCTTT. Its translation is CAWGGHDTEAFF. The rearrangement links TRBV30 to TRBJ1-1; D possibly corresponds to TRBD1 (6 bases). The CDR3 extends over 12 amino acids. Germline CDR1 reads GTSNPN; CDR2 reads SVGIG (reference sequence). Trimming stripped 5 bases from V and 3 bases from J, with 10 bases between.

The V gene is TRBV6-5, the J gene TRBJ1-2; possible D gene TRBD1, 6 bases. V was cut by 2 bases and J by 5 bases, with 9 bases left in between. Germline lookup yields CDR1 MNHEY and CDR2 SVGAGI. CDR3 length: 13 residues. In DNA, the CDR3 is TGTGCCAGCAGTTACCGGCAGGGGTATGGCTACACCTTC. This translates into CASSYRQGYGYTF.

The J gene is TRBJ2-3, the V gene TRBV21-1; the listed D gene, TRBD2, was not tested against the DNA. TRBV21-1 has pseudogene status. This CDR3 region has 17 residues. In nucleotides, the CDR3 is TGTGCCAGCAGCGGGACTAGCGGGGGTGCTAGCACAGATACGCAGTATTTT. This encodes CASSGTSGGASTDTQYF.

The rearrangement joins TRBV27 to TRBJ2-1; perhaps TRBD2 as D (5 bases). V was pared by 3 bases and J by 0 bases, with 12 bases between. Looked up from germline, CDR1 is MNHEY and CDR2 is SMNVEV (reference sequence). This CDR3 spans 16 amino acids. This chain's CDR3 is CASSFAGPSSYNEQFF. The CDR3 DNA follows: TGTGCCAGCAGTTTTGCGGGCCCCAGCTCCTACAATGAGCAGTTCTTC.

The rearrangement uses TRBV29-1 and TRBJ1-1, with 7 bases matching TRBD1. The CDR3 totals 14 residues. CDR1 and CDR2 from the germline V gene are SQVTM and ANQGSEA. V shed 1 base, J shed 1 base, and the junction held 3 bases outside the gene matches. Here the CDR3 reads CSVEARQGNTEAFF. CDR3 DNA sequence: TGCAGCGTTGAAGCGAGACAGGGGAACACTGAAGCTTTCTTT.

The chain uses TRBV27 and TRBJ2-2; D is uncertain. Germline V lookup: CDR1 MNHEY, CDR2 SMNVEV (reference sequence). The CDR3 runs 12 residues. Deletions cut 5 bases from V and 0 bases from J, with 1 base between. CDR3 sequence reads: CASSPNTGELFF. As DNA, the CDR3 is TGTGCCAGCAGTCCGAACACCGGGGAGCTGTTTTTT.

This sequence joins TRBV2 and TRBJ1-1; a weak D match, TRBD1 (5 bases). The V and J ends lost 2 bases and 8 bases respectively, with 18 bases between them. Germline-derived CDR1 and CDR2 are SNHLY and FYNNEI. There are 15 residues in the CDR3. CDR3 sequence (DNA): TGTGCCAGCAGTGAAAGGAGGGGCCGGCCCCCAGAAGCTTTCTTT. Its protein is CASSERRGRPPEAFF.

This chain links TRBV30 with TRBJ1-4; unclear D gene. V was cut by 3 bases and J by 10 bases, with 15 bases left in between. Per the germline V gene, CDR1 is GTSNPN and CDR2 is SVGIG (reference sequence). CDR3 length equals 13 residues. CDR3 sequence (DNA): TGTGCCTGGAGCGATAACTCATATGGAAAACTGTTTTTT. It specifies CAWSDNSYGKLFF. The complete variable domain, with remaining parts taken from reference TRBV30 and TRBJ1-4, reads SQTIHQWPATLVQPVGSPLSLECTVEGTSNPNLYWYRQAAGRGLQLLFYSVGIGQISSEVPQNLSASRPQDRQFILSSKKLLLSDSGFYLCAWSDNSYGKLFFGSGTQLSVL.

As for this clone: A read error may explain this, as a much larger clone is one base away. Other nucleotide sequences in the sample specify the same CDR3. V usage is TRBV5-5 and J usage is TRBJ1-6, with 7 nucleotides matching TRBD1. Germline V gene sequence: CDR1 SGHKS, CDR2 YYEKEE (reference sequence). The CDR3 has 14 amino acids. With V trimmed by 8 bases and J by 14 bases, 16 bases remained unmatched. DNA for the CDR3: TGTGCCAGTGGCGCAGGGGGAGGCCTGGGCACCCTCCACTTT. Protein sequence: CASGAGGGLGTLHF.

The chain combines TRBV30 with TRBJ1-2; D unclear. Germline loops: CDR1 GTSNPN, CDR2 SVGIG (reference sequence). Trimming took off 0 bases at V and 3 bases at J, with 8 bases between the two ends. The CDR3 sequence is 13 residues long. CDR3 nucleotides: TGTGCCTGGAGTGTTGAGAGAGACTATGGCTACACCTTC. Protein product: CAWSVERDYGYTF.

V and J are TRBV7-9 and TRBJ1-2; D might be TRBD1 (5 bases). Germline V gene data show CDR1 as SEHNR and CDR2 as FQNEAQ (reference sequence). Trimming pared 5 bases from V and 2 bases from J, leaving 21 bases between. CDR3 size: 17 residues. The CDR3 region has the DNA TGTGCCAGCAGCCCCCAGGGAGGCCGCGTTCCGAACTATGGCTACACCTTC. Translating gives CASSPQGGRVPNYGYTF.

The genes are TRBV6-1 and TRBJ1-4; weak D call: TRBD1 (5 bases). The CDR3 consists of 15 residues. Germline-derived CDR1 and CDR2 are MNHNS and SASEGT. V was clipped by 0 bases and J by 8 bases, with 13 bases between them. CDR3 nucleotide sequence: TGTGCCAGCAGTGAAGCGACCCAGGGAAAAGAAAAACTGTTTTTT. Amino acid sequence: CASSEATQGKEKLFF.

The V gene is TRBV5-1, the J gene TRBJ2-6; possible D gene TRBD1, 5 bases. Between the trimmed V and J ends, which lost 2 bases and 0 bases, there was a span of 15 bases. The V gene's germline CDR1 is SGHRS and CDR2 YFSETQ. The CDR3 runs to 18 residues. CDR3 loop: CASSFRTGIHSGANVLTF. For the CDR3, the DNA is TGCGCCAGCAGCTTCAGAACAGGTATACACTCTGGGGCCAACGTCCTGACTTTC.

The chain combines TRBV10-3 with TRBJ2-3; D unresolved. The V and J ends lost 6 bases and 4 bases respectively, with 14 bases between them. CDR3 length: 14 amino acids. The germline V gene has CDR1 ENHRY and CDR2 SYGVKD. Here the CDR3 reads CAISQGFRADTQYF. The CDR3 nucleotides read TGTGCCATCAGCCAAGGGTTTAGGGCAGATACGCAGTATTTT.

This chain connects TRBV28 to TRBJ1-6; TRBD1 aligns across 9 bases. Per germline, CDR1 MDHEN and CDR2 SYDVKM. V gave up 5 bases and J gave up 9 bases; unmatched junction bases: 5. This CDR3 is 14 amino acids long. CDR3: CASSGDRVSSPLHF. The CDR3 DNA reads as TGTGCCAGCAGTGGGGACAGGGTGAGTTCACCCCTCCACTTT.

The V and J genes are TRBV9 and TRBJ1-3; D gene unclear. Germline assignment: CDR1 SGDLS and CDR2 YYNGEE. V dropped 0 bases and J dropped 0 bases, with 7 bases sitting between them. CDR3 length: 15 amino acids. The CDR3 DNA reads as TGTGCCAGCAGCGTAGCGGCTGGCTCTGGAAACACCATATATTTT. It encodes CASSVAAGSGNTIYF.

J is TRBJ1-1 and V is TRBV27, with no clear D. The CDR3 is 16 amino acids. CDR1 and CDR2 (germline): MNHEY, SMNVEV (reference sequence). V was trimmed by 0 bases and J by 1 base, leaving 12 bases between them. CDR3 in amino acids: CASSLSRRIRNTEAFF. The DNA of the CDR3 is TGTGCCAGCAGTTTATCTCGGAGAATCCGGAACACTGAAGCTTTCTTT.

Notes on this clone: Other DNA sequences from this sample encode an identical CDR3 as well. This chain joins TRBV12-3 or TRBV12-4 and TRBJ1-1; D not resolved. V was pared by 5 bases and J by 4 bases, with 5 bases between. The CDR3 is 11 residues long. The CDR3 loop reads CASSLGTEAFF. CDR3 DNA: TGTGCCAGCAGTCTAGGCACTGAAGCTTTCTTT.

The chain couples TRBV9 to TRBJ1-1, with no clear D. In germline, CDR1 is SGDLS, CDR2 YYNGEE. CDR3 length: 11 amino acids. V was cut by 3 bases and J by 4 bases, with 4 bases left in between. The CDR3 spells CASSGLTEAFF. The CDR3, as DNA: TGTGCCAGCAGCGGTCTCACTGAAGCTTTCTTT. Drawing the rest from reference TRBV9 and TRBJ1-1, the complete variable domain is DSGVTQTPKHLITATGQRVTLRCSPRSGDLSVYWYQQSLDQGLQFLIQYYNGEERAKGNILERFSAQQFPDLHSELNLSSLELGDSALYFCASSGLTEAFFGQGTRLTVV.

The chain has TRBV6-5 and TRBJ1-4; 9 nucleotides line up with TRBD1. The ends lost 6 bases at V and 6 bases at J; junction bases unmatched: 5. CDR1 and CDR2 from the germline V gene are MNHEY and SVGAGI. The CDR3 consists of 14 residues. CDR3 in DNA: TGTGCCAGCAGCAGGACAGGGGTTGATGAAAAACTGTTTTTT. It encodes CASSRTGVDEKLFF.

J is TRBJ2-7 and V is TRBV12-3 or TRBV12-4, with 8 bases fitting TRBD1. CDR3 length equals 13 residues. The junction had 2 bases not matched to a gene; V was cut back by 3 bases and J by 4 bases. CDR3 region: CASSLRTGYEQYF. The CDR3 DNA is TGTGCCAGCAGTTTGAGGACAGGGTACGAGCAGTACTTC.